This TCR beta chain came from a study of response to subunit inactivated influenza vaccine. As concerns this clonotype: Its antigen is not known.

The CDR3 covers 13 residues. V shed 7 bases and J shed 2 bases, with 8 bases lying between them. Germline V gene sequence: CDR1 KGHDR, CDR2 SFDVKD. TCRdb redid the calling of the RT-PCR reads with MiXCR, one entry per CDR3 protein. The sample yields more than 500,000 distinct CDR3 sequences, about 10% seen once. General study findings and limits: Authors proposed each seasonal influenza vaccination draws in few new T cells.

These data were also filed under a second study, of T cells expressing NK-cell markers. According to that study: What made the TCR beta cDNA was 5'RACE template switching with UMIs. Sorted T-cell subsets CD3+CD56+NKG2C+, CD3+CD56+NKG2C- and CD3+CD56-NKG2C+ were TCR beta-sequenced. Seropositivity for HCMV was found in seven of the eight sequenced donors, with one seronegative. The share of CD8+ T cells held by dominant NKG2C+ clonotypes was roughly 1.0-8% in about six donors.

The chain joins TRBV24-1 to TRBJ2-1, with no clear D. The sequence derives from a middle-aged man who received an inactivated influenza vaccine. The source was PBMCs from blood, collected on the day of vaccination. The CDR3 here is CATSADPYNEQFF. The CDR3 DNA reads TGTGCCACCAGCGCGGATCCCTACAATGAGCAGTTCTTC.